This T cell receptor (beta chain) came from a study of regulatory T cells in long-lasting Graves disease. Ten or more counts support this clonotype. Time point defined: newly diagnosed GD, antithyroid drugs for less than 3 months. PBMCs were the source of the RNA used for TCR sequencing. The TCR beta library used iRepertoire HTBI primers with Arm-PCR amplification of CDR3. TCRdb ran MiXCR on the multiplex PCR reads and lists one entry per CDR3 protein. The top ten hold about 25% of the sample, which has 350,000 to 550,000 distinct CDR3 sequences, around 17% seen once. These data were likewise used in another study, on T cells in Graves' hyperthyroidism and ophthalmopathy.

The origin of this receptor is a woman in her late teens or twenties with Graves disease. Sequencing was performed on peripheral blood mononuclear cells (PBMCs), taken at new diagnosis, from a patient treated with antithyroid drugs.

The chain's CDR3 is CSARSGTSNSDTQYF. In DNA, the CDR3 is TGCAGTGCTAGATCCGGGACTAGCAACTCCGATACGCAGTATTTT. The V call is TRBV20-1, the J call TRBJ2-3; TRBD2 matches 9 bases. The CDR3 sequence is 15 residues long. Unmatched junction bases numbered 9, after V lost 2 bases and J lost 6 bases. Germline V gene lookup returns CDR1 DFQATT and CDR2 SNEGSKA (reference sequence).